This T cell receptor beta chain originates from a study of CD8+ T cells in alopecia areata. Investigators isolated RNA and reverse transcribed it into cDNA to act as the sequencing template. TCRdb's copy holds only in-frame clones and misses some; the assay was immunoSEQ multiplex PCR. The data hold around 150,000 clones, with approximately 60% observed a single time. Isolation of CD4+ and CD8+ T cells from PBMCs was achieved by sorting. V was pared by 9 bases and J by 0 bases, with 12 bases of the junction left unmatched. The germline CDR1 and CDR2 sequences are MGHDK and SYGVNS. The CDR3 loop spans 18 amino acids. For this clone: Its antigen is currently unknown.

Overall study findings and caveats: More clonal than normal scalp was lesional scalp, particularly alopecia totalis/universalis. With patients, TCR sharing proved less clear than in mice, a difference possibly related to HLA. Scalp sequencing captures resident alphabeta T cells of normal skin too.

Sequenced sample: CD4+ T cells sorted from blood. This sequence was found in a human donor in good health. The V gene is TRBV25-1, the J gene TRBJ2-3; 13 bases align to TRBD2. The CDR3 bases are TGTGCCAGTCGGACTAGCGGGAGTAGTGGGGCTAGCACAGATACGCAGTATTTT. The encoded protein is CASRTSGSSGASTDTQYF. Supplemented by reference TRBV25-1 and TRBJ2-3, the full variable domain reads EADIYQTPRYLVIGTGKKITLECSQTMGHDKMYWYQQDPGMELHLIHYSYGVNSTEKGDLSSESTVSRIRTEHFPLTLESARPSHTSQYLCASRTSGSSGASTDTQYFGPGTRLTVL.